This T cell receptor beta chain was sequenced in a study of CD8 T cells in Susac syndrome. An input of roughly 0.45 to 1 ug of RNA was subjected to reverse transcription using random hexamers. Each CDR3 protein gets one entry after TCRdb re-called the immunoSEQ multiplex PCR reads with MiXCR. This sample has approximately 100,000 distinct CDR3 sequences, with 80% to 95% found just once. Through negative isolation, CD4+ and CD8+ T cells were obtained, while TEMRA cells were enriched using FACS. Trimming left V 2 bases short and J 5 bases short, with 18 bases between. The CDR3 has 16 amino acids. Germline V CDR1 and CDR2: LGHDT, YNNKEL (reference sequence).

The source of this sequence is a human donor in good health. Sequencing input: CD4+ T cells from PBMCs. The rearrangement joins TRBV3-1 to TRBJ2-5; the D gene is possibly TRBD2 (6 bases). Here the CDR3 reads CASSQLTSTAAETQYF. In nucleotides, the CDR3 is TGTGCCAGCAGCCAACTTACTAGCACAGCTGCTGAGACCCAGTACTTC.